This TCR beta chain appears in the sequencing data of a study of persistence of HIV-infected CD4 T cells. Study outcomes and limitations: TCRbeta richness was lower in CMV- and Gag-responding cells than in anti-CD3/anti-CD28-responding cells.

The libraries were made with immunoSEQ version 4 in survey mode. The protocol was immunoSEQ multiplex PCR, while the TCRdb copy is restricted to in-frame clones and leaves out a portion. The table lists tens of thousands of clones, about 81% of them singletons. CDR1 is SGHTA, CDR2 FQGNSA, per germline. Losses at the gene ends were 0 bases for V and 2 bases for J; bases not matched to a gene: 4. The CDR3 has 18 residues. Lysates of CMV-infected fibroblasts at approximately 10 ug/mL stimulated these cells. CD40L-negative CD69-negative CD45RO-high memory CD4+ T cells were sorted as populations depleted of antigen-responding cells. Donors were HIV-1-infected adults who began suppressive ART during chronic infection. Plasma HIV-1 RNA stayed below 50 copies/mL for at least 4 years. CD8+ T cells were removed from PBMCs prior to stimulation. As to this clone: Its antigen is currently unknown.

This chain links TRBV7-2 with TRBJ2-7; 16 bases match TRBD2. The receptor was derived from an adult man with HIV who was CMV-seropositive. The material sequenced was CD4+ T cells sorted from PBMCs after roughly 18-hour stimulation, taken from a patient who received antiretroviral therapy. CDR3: CASSLAPGLAGGPYEQYF. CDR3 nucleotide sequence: TGTGCCAGCAGCTTAGCGCCGGGACTAGCGGGAGGGCCCTACGAGCAGTACTTC. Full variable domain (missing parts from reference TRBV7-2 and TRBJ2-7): GAGVSQSPSNKVTEKGKDVELRCDPISGHTALYWYRQSLGQGLEFLIYFQGNSAPDKSGLPSDRFSAERTGGSVSTLTIQRTQQEDSAVYLCASSLAPGLAGGPYEQYFGPGTRLTVT.